This entry is about one T cell receptor (beta chain). This clonotype was detected only once. Its target antigen remains unknown. Base quality data are lacking; no much larger clone is found one base away. A single read constitutes weak evidence. Its CDR3 holds 18 amino acids, cysteine through phenylalanine. CDR3 DNA only is kept here, 54 bases in frame from base 1. For CDR1 and CDR2, the germline V gene lists MNHEY and SVGEGT. From V the trimming removes 7 bases and from J it removes 4 bases, while the gene matches leave 16 bases of the junction unaccounted for. Sample time point, as interpreted from the label and publication: newly diagnosed GD, antithyroid drugs for less than 3 months. RNA was extracted from PBMCs in TRIzol for both TCR sequencing and RNA sequencing. Graves' disease was diagnosed according to American Thyroid Association guidelines. Patients for the study were recruited at an endocrinology department in Xi'an, China. Each patient gave 8.5 to 9.5 milliliters of peripheral blood, collected in an EDTA anticoagulant tube. Ficoll Paque Plus density gradient separation was used to isolate PBMCs, and no further T cell sorting was done. An Agilent 2100 Bioanalyzer and agarose gel were used to check RNA quality, and a NanoDrop 2000 was used to measure RNA concentration.

These data come from a study of regulatory T cells in long-lasting Graves disease (dated by TCRdb to the early 2020s). Describing the broader study: Newly diagnosed Graves' disease patients had taken antithyroid drugs for less than 3 months. This study used TCR sequencing and RNA sequencing of peripheral blood to compare persistent Graves' disease patients against newly diagnosed Graves' disease patients. The study took place in China and was registered as a clinical trial. A total of about 33 samples underwent TCR sequencing, from roughly 13 patients with persistent Graves' disease and roughly 20 patients with newly diagnosed Graves' disease.

The receptor library was made with multiplex PCR. TCRdb records Illumina HiSeq 4000 as the sequencer. CDR3 regions were amplified by Arm-PCR with iRepertoire HTBI primers to construct TCR beta libraries. Before sequencing, the PCR products went through gel purification. The paper's data handling went like this. A total of roughly 65 TRBV and some 15 TRBJ segments were identified across samples and were used for gene usage analysis of CDR3 amino acid clonotypes. COPE and FqMerger were used to merge the filtered high-quality paired reads into contigs. BLAST was used to align contigs to IMGT TRBV, TRBD and TRBJ reference genes, with CDR3 defined following IMGT. Highly expanded clones were defined as clonotypes with a frequency above 0.1%. Shannon entropy served as the measure of repertoire diversity, while the Gini coefficient captured V-J evenness. A clonotype was considered public if more than one individual shared it. TCRdb applied fastp at Q25 and MiXCR to the public reads, then kept only in-frame beta chains. Rows matching on CDR3 protein sequence are summarized as one entry with the most common DNA and genes. TCRdb assigned the V and J calls; the authors' analysis was not used. Counted in this sample were 400,000 to 500,000 distinct CDR3 sequences; less than 20% of them appeared once. Of the sample, about 10% is held by the ten largest clones.

Beyond this particular receptor, the publication reports: Preferential use of TRBV28, TRBJ1-2 and TRBJ2-5 was observed in persistent disease, whereas TRBV20-1 and TRBJ2-1 were favored in newly diagnosed disease. The study examined only peripheral blood because the primary lesion, thyroid tissue, could not be accessed. The authors acknowledged the small sample size as a limitation that may reduce accuracy. Lower TCR Shannon entropy and fewer highly expanded clones were observed in persistent Graves' disease patients than in newly diagnosed patients, which suggested clonal expansion. Sequencing and analysis were restricted to the TCR beta chain. Persistent patients shared more public clonotypes among themselves (around 2,500) than newly diagnosed patients did (over 900).

The sample was also reused in another study, on T cells in Graves' hyperthyroidism and ophthalmopathy. From that second study: A patient counted as having stable Graves' hyperthyroidism if no progression to ophthalmopathy occurred over 18 months of follow-up. Hyperthyroidism patients were newly diagnosed, with disease duration under 2 months, and aged 18 to 65 years. Any patient with an uncontrolled infection, another autoimmune disease, pregnancy or lactation was excluded. Clinical symptoms, serum thyroxine and TRAb, thyroid ultrasound, and orbital computed tomography formed the basis for the diagnoses. The TCR CDR3 was subjected to a first round of RT-PCR using the HTBI primer set and the Qiagen OneStep RT-PCR kit. Most expanded thyroid clonotypes (frequency above 0.001) were also found in blood, which suggests that blood repertoires may mirror thyroid immune responses. In cross-validation, a model built on a 13 V-J signature told ophthalmopathy apart from stable hyperthyroidism with under 90% sensitivity and around 83% specificity, and in testing the same model reached 80%/75%. During validation, the model predicted progression to ophthalmopathy a median of approximately six months ahead of onset, with roughly 65% sensitivity and almost 75% specificity. TCR V-J signatures able to tell the groups apart were searched for in a discovery cohort of some 100 patients, of whom 43 had Graves' ophthalmopathy and around 56 had stable Graves' hyperthyroidism. Prospective prediction of ophthalmopathy was tested in an independent validation cohort of 18 hyperthyroidism patients and some 17 patients who later progressed to ophthalmopathy. The approximately 100 discovery patients were divided at random into training and test sets in a 7:3 ratio. In roughly six Graves' hyperthyroidism patients, the study also compared T-cell repertoires from thyroid tissue with T-cell repertoires from blood. After blood sampling, hyperthyroidism patients were treated with methimazole at a starting dose of 30 mg daily, and ophthalmopathy patients were treated with high-dose intravenous methylprednisolone. Libraries were constructed in a second round of multiplex PCR, after which size selection and purification were performed. Libraries were sequenced paired-end with 100 bp reads on an Illumina HiSeq2000. SOAPnuke was used to process the raw data, throwing out any read that contained adapters or uncalled bases, had a mean Phred below 15, or lacked an exact constant-primer or identifier match. High-quality paired reads were merged with COPE v1.2.5, and unique nucleotide sequences were defined as clonotypes. MiTCR v1.1 was used to align the clonotypes against IMGT TRBV, TRBD and TRBJ reference segments. The analysis was restricted to V-J combinations with a frequency above 0.0001, which together covered around 99% of the repertoires. The TCS score was defined as the ratio of F50 (clonal expansion) to E x V (chaos), calculated using BLOSUM62-based TCRdist between CDR3 peptides within each V-J. Welch's t-statistics and random forest reduced just over 500 V-J features to roughly 13, which were used in a naive Bayes classifier (R e1071). Sample size was not statistically predetermined, and investigators were not blinded to group allocation. The paper reports TCR Vbeta CDR3 sequencing of some 140 peripheral blood samples: 43 ophthalmopathy, around 80 hyperthyroidism and around 17 progressor patients.

Sequenced here: peripheral blood mononuclear cells (PBMCs), sampled at new diagnosis, from a patient treated with antithyroid drugs. The chain employs TRBV6-2 or TRBV6-3 and TRBJ2-2; 9 bases in the junction line up with TRBD1. The TCR originated in a woman in her thirties with Graves disease. Donor details come from another sample of the same person, matched by shared clones. The CDR3 region reads CASKGGLGQGTGTGELFF. The DNA is as follows: TGTGCCAGCAAAGGAGGCCTTGGACAGGGGACGGGCACCGGGGAGCTGTTTTTT.